This TCR beta chain was found in a study of blood T cell repertoires in COVID-19 (dated by TCRdb to 2020 to 2022). For the study in its entirety: Samples from collaborators originated in the United States, Italy and Spain and spanned both the acute and convalescent phases of COVID-19. The repertoires were released in a freely available public database intended as a resource for research on the immune response to SARS-CoV-2. The prospective study material was composed of cDNA or gDNA derived from T cells, B-cell-depleted T cells, or PBMCs. Sample metadata almost always included a de-identified subject ID, COVID-19 status, age in years and sex. Where available, HLA class I and class II types were obtained from metadata supplied by the sample provider rather than from assay-based typing. The dataset comprised deeply sampled blood TCRbeta repertoires from subjects exposed to, actively infected with, or recovered from COVID-19. The samples were drawn from two sources: the first 160 participants of the ongoing ImmuneRACE study, and over 1,000 subjects contributed by 6 global collaborators.

Participants in the prospective study were enrolled through a virtual design, were aged about 18 to 100 years, and lived in 24 United States geographic areas. Cohort assignment in the prospective study relied on participant-reported clinical history from a screening survey and a study questionnaire. Exposed participants had been in contact with someone with a PCR-confirmed or clinician-diagnosed COVID-19 case within 2 weeks of study entry. In the prospective study, whole blood, serum and a nasopharyngeal or oropharyngeal swab were collected from each participant by mobile phlebotomists. Over a roughly two-month period, participants in the prospective study had the option of providing additional blood draws and questionnaires. Blood samples from the prospective study were shipped frozen or at room temperature prior to DNA extraction. The germline V gene encodes CDR1 GTSNPN and CDR2 SVGIG (reference sequence). V drops 8 bases and J drops 7 bases, leaving 23 bases in between. Taken from cysteine to phenylalanine, the CDR3 has 14 residues. The CDR3 DNA has 42 bases and is translated from base 1.

Beyond this particular receptor, the publication reports: How much clinical and demographic metadata was included differed by source and by participant, and the metadata was provided uncurated.

The immunoSEQ Assay, a bias-controlled multiplex PCR, was used to amplify TCRbeta CDR3 regions from genomic DNA. In the paper's pipeline: The number of nucleated cells in each sample was estimated by amplification of reference gene primers within the assay. To quantify the absolute abundance of each unique TCRbeta CDR3 rearrangement, sequence reads were collapsed and filtered. For each sample, productive Simpson clonality was calculated by taking the square root of Simpson's diversity index across productive rearrangements. The table comes from immuneACCESS by way of TCRdb, which keeps in-frame sequences with V and J called. Part of the clones is missing from these tables; in studies checked, under half for an unresolved V gene and the rest for unknown reasons. V and J calls and clone size are as listed in that table; D and trimming were resolved from the DNA. This sample lists about 280,000 clones; roughly four fifths were detected once. 5% of the sample is in the top ten clones.

As regards this clone: This receptor's antigen is unknown. No much larger clone exists at a distance of one base, and base qualities are not known.

The receptor's source is a man aged 35-49 years who had been exposed to COVID-19. The V and J segments used are TRBV30 and TRBJ1-1, and TRBD1 may be the D gene, going by 5 matching bases. The specimen was PBMCs or T cells enriched from blood (not recorded which). CDR3 reads: CAGASGGAYSEAFF. The bases read TGTGCCGGGGCCTCAGGAGGGGCCTACAGTGAAGCTTTCTTT.